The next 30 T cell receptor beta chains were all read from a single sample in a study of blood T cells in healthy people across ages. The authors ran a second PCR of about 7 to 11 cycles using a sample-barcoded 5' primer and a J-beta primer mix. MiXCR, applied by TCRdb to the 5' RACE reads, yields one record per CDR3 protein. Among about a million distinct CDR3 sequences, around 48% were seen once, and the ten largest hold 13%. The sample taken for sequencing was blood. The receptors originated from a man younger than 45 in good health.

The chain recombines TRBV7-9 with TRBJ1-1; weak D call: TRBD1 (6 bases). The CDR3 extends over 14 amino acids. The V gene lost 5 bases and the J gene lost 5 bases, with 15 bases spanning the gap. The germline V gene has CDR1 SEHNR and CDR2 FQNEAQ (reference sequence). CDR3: CASSPQGRGTEAFF. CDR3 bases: TGTGCCAGCAGCCCACAGGGTCGGGGTACTGAAGCTTTCTTT.

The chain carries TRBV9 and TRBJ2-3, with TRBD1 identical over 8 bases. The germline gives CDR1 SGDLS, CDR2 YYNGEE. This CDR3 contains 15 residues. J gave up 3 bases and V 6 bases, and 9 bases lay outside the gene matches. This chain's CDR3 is CASTAVTGVTDTQYF. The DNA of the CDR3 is TGTGCCAGCACCGCCGTGACAGGGGTTACAGATACGCAGTATTTT.

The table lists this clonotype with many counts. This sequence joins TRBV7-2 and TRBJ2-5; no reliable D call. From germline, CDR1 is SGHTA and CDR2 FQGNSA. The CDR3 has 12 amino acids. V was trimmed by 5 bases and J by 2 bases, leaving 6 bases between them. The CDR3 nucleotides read TGTGCCAGCAGCCAGGCACAAGAGACCCAGTACTTC. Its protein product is CASSQAQETQYF.

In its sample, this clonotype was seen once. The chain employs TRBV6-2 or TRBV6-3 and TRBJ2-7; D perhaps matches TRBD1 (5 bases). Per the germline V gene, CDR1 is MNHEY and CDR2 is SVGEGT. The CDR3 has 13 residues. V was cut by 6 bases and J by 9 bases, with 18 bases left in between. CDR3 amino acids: CASSTPQVLSQYF. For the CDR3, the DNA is TGTGCCAGCAGCACCCCACAGGTCCTCTCGCAGTACTTC.

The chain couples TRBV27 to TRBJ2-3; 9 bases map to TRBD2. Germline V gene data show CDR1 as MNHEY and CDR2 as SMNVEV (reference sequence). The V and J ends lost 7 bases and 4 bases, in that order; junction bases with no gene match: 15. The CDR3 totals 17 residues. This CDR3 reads CASIGLARYPVADTQYF. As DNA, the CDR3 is TGTGCCAGCATTGGACTAGCGCGGTACCCGGTCGCAGATACGCAGTATTTT.

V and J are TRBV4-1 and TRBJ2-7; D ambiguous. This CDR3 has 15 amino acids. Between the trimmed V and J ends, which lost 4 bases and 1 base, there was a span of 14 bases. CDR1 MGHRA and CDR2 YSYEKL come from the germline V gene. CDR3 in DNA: TGCGCCAGCAGCCCTCAAGGGCCTACGTCCTACGAGCAGTACTTC. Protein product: CASSPQGPTSYEQYF.

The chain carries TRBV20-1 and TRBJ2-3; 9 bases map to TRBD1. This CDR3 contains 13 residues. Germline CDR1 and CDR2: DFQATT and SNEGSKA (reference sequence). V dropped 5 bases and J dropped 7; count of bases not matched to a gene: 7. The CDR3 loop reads CSAPQGALNTQYF. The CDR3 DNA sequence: TGCAGTGCTCCACAGGGGGCTCTGAATACGCAGTATTTT.

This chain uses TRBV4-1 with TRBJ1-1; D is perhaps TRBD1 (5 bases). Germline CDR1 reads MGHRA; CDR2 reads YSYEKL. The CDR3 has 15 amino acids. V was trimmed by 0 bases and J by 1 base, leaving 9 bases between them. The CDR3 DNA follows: TGCGCCAGCAGCCAAGATCCCGGGGGGAACACTGAAGCTTTCTTT. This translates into CASSQDPGGNTEAFF.

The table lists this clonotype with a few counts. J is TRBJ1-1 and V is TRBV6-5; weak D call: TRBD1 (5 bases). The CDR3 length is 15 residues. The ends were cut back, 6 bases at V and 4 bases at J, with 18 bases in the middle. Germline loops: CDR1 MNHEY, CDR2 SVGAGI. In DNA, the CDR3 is TGTGCCAGCAGCCCATCTATTTTTAGGGGCACTGAAGCTTTCTTT. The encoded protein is CASSPSIFRGTEAFF.

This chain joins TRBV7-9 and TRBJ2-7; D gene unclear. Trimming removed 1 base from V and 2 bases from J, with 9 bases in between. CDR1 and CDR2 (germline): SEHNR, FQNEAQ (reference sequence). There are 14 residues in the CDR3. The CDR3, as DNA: TGTGCCAGCAGCTTAGAAGTACACCCCTACGAGCAGTACTTC. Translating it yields CASSLEVHPYEQYF.

The CDR3 reads CATKQGSTDTQYF. The CDR3 DNA reads as TGTGCCACAAAGCAGGGAAGCACAGATACGCAGTATTTT. This chain uses TRBV7-2 with TRBJ2-3; a possible D gene is TRBD1 (5 bases). In germline, CDR1 is SGHTA, CDR2 FQGNSA. Trimming took 10 bases from V and 0 from J, leaving 11 bases between them. The CDR3 extends over 13 amino acids.

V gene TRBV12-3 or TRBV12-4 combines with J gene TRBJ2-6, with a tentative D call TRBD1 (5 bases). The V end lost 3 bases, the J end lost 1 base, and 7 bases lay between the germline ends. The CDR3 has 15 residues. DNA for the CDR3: TGTGCCAGCAGTTTTCGACAGTCTGGGGCCAACGTCCTGACTTTC. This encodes CASSFRQSGANVLTF.

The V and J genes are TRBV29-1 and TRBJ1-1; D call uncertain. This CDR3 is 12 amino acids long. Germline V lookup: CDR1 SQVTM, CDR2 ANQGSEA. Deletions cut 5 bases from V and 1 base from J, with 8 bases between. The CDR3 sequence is CSVLLSNTEAFF. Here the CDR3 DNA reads TGCAGCGTTCTCCTTTCGAACACTGAAGCTTTCTTT.

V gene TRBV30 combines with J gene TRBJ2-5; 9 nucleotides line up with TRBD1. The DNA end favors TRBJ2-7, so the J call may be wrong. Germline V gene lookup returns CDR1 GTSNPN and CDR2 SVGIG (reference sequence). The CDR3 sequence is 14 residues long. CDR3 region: CAWSPGTGLNEQYF. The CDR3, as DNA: TGTGCCTGGAGCCCGGGGACAGGGTTAAACGAGCAGTACTTC.

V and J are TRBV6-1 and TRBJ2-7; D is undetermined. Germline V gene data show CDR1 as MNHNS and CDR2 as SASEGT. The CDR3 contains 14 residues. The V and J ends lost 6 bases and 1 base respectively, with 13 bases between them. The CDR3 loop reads CASRIEAASYEQYF. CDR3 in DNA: TGTGCCAGCAGGATAGAGGCGGCTTCCTACGAGCAGTACTTC.

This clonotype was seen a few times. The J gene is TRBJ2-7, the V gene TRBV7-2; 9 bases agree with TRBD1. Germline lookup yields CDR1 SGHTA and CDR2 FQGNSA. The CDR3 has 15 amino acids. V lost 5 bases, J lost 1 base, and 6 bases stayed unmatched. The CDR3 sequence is CASSHSGTGSYEQYF. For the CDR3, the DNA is TGTGCCAGCAGCCATTCAGGGACAGGGTCCTACGAGCAGTACTTC.

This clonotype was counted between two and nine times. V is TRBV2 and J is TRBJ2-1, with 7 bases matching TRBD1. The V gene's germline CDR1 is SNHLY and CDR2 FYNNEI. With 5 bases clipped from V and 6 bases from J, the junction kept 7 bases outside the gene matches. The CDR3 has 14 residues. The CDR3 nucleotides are TGTGCCAGCAGTAAGACAGGGACCTTCAATGAGCAGTTCTTC. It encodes CASSKTGTFNEQFF.

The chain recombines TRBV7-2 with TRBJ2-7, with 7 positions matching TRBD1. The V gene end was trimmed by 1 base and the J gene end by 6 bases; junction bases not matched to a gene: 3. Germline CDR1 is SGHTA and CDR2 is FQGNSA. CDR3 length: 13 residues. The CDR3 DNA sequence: TGTGCCAGCAGCTTAGTAACAGGGGTCGAGCAGTACTTC. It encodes CASSLVTGVEQYF.

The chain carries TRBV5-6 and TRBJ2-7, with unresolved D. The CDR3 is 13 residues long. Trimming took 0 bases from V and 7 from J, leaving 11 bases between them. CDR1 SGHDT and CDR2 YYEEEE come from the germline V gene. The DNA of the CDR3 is TGTGCCAGCAGCTTGGGTGCAGGTCGGGAGCAGTACTTC. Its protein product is CASSLGAGREQYF.

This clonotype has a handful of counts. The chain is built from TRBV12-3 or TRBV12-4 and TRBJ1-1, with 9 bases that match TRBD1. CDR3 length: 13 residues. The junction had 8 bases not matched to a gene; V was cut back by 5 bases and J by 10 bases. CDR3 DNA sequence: TGTGCCAGCAGTAGCCGGGACAGGGTCGCAGCTTTCTTT. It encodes CASSSRDRVAAFF.

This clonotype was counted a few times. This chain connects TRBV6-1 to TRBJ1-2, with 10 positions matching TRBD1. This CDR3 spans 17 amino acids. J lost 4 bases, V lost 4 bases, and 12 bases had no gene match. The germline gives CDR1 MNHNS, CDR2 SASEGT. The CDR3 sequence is CASSATGGLRGGYGYTF. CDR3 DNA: TGTGCCAGCAGTGCGACAGGGGGCCTCCGGGGAGGCTATGGCTACACCTTC.

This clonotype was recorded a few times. The CDR3 reads CSAPMTASPLHF. CDR3 nucleotides: TGCAGTGCTCCCATGACAGCTTCACCCCTCCACTTT. The chain carries TRBV20-1 and TRBJ1-6, with D possibly TRBD1 on 5 matching bases. The V end was cut by 5 bases, the J end by 9 bases, with 11 bases between. CDR1 is DFQATT and CDR2 is SNEGSKA in the germline V gene (reference sequence). The CDR3 has 12 residues.

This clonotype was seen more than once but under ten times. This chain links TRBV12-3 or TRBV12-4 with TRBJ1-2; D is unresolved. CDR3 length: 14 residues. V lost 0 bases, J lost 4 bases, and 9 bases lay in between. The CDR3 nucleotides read TGTGCCAGCAGTTTAGCGGTAACTCTCTATGGCTACACCTTC. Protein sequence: CASSLAVTLYGYTF.

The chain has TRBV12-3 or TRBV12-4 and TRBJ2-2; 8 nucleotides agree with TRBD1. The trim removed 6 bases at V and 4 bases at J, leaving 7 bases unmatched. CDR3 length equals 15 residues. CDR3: CASRRQGAGTGELFF. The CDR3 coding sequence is TGTGCCAGCAGAAGGCAGGGGGCGGGCACCGGGGAGCTGTTTTTT.

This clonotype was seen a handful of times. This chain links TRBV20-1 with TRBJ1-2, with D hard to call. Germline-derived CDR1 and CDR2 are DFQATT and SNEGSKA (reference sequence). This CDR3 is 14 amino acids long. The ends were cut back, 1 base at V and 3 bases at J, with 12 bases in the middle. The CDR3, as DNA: TGCAGTGCTAGAGCCCCGACGGCCGACTATGGCTACACCTTC. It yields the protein CSARAPTADYGYTF.

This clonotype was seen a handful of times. The CDR3 reads CASSLSGGQYGYTF. In DNA, the CDR3 is TGTGCCAGCAGTTTATCTGGGGGTCAATATGGCTACACCTTC. The genes are TRBV28 and TRBJ1-2; maybe TRBD1 (5 bases). V lost 1 base, J lost 5 bases, and 11 bases lay in between. The CDR3 has 14 amino acids. CDR1 MDHEN and CDR2 SYDVKM come from the germline V gene.

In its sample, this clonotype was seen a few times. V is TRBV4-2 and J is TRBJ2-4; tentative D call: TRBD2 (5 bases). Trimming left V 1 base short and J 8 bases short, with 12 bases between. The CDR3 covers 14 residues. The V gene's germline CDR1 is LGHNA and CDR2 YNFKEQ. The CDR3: CASSQAGELDIQYF. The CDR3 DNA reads TGTGCCAGCAGCCAAGCCGGGGAGTTAGACATTCAGTACTTC.

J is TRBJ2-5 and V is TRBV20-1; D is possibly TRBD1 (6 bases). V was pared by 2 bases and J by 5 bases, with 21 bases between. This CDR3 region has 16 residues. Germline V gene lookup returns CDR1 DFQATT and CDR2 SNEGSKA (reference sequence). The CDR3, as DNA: TGCAGTGCTAGAACGGGTCGGGTCAGGGGTGGGGAGACCCAGTACTTC. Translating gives CSARTGRVRGGETQYF.

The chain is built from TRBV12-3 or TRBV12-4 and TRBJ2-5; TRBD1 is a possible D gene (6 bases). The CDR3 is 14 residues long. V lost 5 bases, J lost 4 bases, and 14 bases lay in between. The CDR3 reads CASSPVDRRETQYF. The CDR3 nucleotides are TGTGCCAGCAGTCCCGTAGACAGGCGAGAGACCCAGTACTTC.

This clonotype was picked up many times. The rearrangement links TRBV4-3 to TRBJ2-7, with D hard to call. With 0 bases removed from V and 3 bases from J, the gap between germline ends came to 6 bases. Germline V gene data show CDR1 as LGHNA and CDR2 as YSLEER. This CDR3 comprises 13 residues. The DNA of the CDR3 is TGCGCCAGCAGCCAAGATTCGGGCTACGAGCAGTACTTC. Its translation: CASSQDSGYEQYF.